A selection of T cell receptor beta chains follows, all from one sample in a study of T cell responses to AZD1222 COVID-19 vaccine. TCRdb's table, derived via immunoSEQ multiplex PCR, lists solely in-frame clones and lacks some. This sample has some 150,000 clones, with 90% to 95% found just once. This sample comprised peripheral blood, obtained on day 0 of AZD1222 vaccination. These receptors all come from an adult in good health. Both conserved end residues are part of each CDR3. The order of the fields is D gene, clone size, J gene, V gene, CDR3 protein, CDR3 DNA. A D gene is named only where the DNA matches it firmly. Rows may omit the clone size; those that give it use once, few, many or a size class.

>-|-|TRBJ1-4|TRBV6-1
CASSEVSGKLFF
TGTGCCAGCAGTGAGGTCAGCGGAAAACTGTTTTTT
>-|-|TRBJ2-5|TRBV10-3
CAISESGLALQETQYF
TGTGCCATCAGTGAGTCGGGGCTAGCTCTCCAAGAGACCCAGTACTTC
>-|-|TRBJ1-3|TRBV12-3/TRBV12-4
CASRTSSGNTIYF
TGTGCCAGCAGGACAAGCTCTGGAAACACCATATATTTT
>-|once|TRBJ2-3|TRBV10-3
CAISVADTQYF
TGTGCCATCAGTGTAGCAGATACGCAGTATTTT
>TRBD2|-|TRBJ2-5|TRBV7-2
CASSLAGAGGQVTQYF
TGTGCCAGCAGCTTAGCGGGAGCGGGGGGCCAGGTGACCCAGTACTTC
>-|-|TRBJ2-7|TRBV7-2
CASSLSRDTYEQYF
TGTGCCAGCAGCTTAAGTCGGGATACCTACGAGCAGTACTTC
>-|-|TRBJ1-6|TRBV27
CASSNLWGNSPLHF
TGTGCCAGCAGCAACCTCTGGGGGAATTCACCCCTCCACTTT
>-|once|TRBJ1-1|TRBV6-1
CASSEGGRGFEAFF
TGTGCCAGCAGTGAAGGGGGGAGAGGGTTTGAAGCTTTCTTT
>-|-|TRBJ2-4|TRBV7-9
CASSLIDRGWMAKNIQYF
TGTGCCAGCAGCTTAATCGACCGGGGGTGGATGGCCAAAAACATTCAGTACTTC
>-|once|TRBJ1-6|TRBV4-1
CASSQLGGISHSPLHF
TGCGCCAGCAGCCAATTGGGGGGGATCTCCCATTCACCCCTCCACTTT
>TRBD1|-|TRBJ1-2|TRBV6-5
CASRHGTGLGYTF
TGTGCCAGCAGACACGGGACAGGGCTCGGCTACACCTTC
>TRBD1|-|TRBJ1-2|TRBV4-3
CASSQDLGQANYGYTF
TGCGCCAGCAGCCAAGATCTCGGACAGGCTAACTATGGCTACACCTTC
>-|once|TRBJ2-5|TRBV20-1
CSAGRKTQYF
TGCAGTGCTGGGAGGAAGACCCAGTACTTC
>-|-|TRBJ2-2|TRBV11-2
CASSLQGNTGELFF
TGTGCCAGCAGCTTACAGGGGAACACCGGGGAGCTGTTTTTT
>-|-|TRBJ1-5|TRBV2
CASREQTLLLDSNQPQHF
TGTGCCAGCAGGGAACAGACCCTCCTCCTAGACAGCAATCAGCCCCAGCATTTT
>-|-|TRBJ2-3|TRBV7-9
CASPAQYF
TGTGCCAGCCCAGCGCAGTATTTT
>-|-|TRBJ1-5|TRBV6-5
CASSRDLGDQPQHF
TGTGCCAGCAGCCGGGACCTAGGGGATCAGCCCCAGCATTTT
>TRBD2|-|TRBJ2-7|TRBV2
CASLSGGHSYEQYF
TGTGCCAGCCTAAGCGGGGGGCATTCCTACGAGCAGTACTTC
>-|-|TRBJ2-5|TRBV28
CASSLLTAQETQYF
TGTGCCAGCAGTTTATTGACGGCCCAAGAGACCCAGTACTTC
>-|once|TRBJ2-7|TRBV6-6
CASGRVGQGQYF
TGTGCCAGCGGCCGGGTTGGGCAGGGTCAGTACTTC
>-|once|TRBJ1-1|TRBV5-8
CASSFRGPQAFF
TGTGCCAGCAGCTTCCGGGGGCCTCAAGCTTTCTTT
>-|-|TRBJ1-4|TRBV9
CASSPPGPEKLFF
TGTGCCAGCAGCCCCCCTGGGCCAGAAAAACTGTTTTTT
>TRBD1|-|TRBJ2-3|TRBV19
CASKTGGRDTQYF
TGTGCCAGTAAGACAGGGGGCCGGGATACGCAGTATTTT
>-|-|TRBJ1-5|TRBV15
CATSIRGAVQPQHF
TGTGCCACCAGCATAAGGGGAGCGGTTCAGCCCCAGCATTTT
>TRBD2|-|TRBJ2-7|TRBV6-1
CASSEEAAGGSYEQYF
TGTGCCAGCAGTGAAGAAGCTGCGGGGGGCAGCTACGAGCAGTACTTC
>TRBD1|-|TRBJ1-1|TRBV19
CASSPGQGSTEAFF
TGTGCCAGTAGTCCCGGACAGGGGAGCACTGAAGCTTTCTTT
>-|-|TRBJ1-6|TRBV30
CAWSVEGRSPLHF
TGTGCCTGGAGTGTAGAGGGGAGGTCACCCCTCCACTTT
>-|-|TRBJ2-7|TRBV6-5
CASRGYPEGSYEQYF
TGTGCCAGCAGGGGATACCCCGAGGGCTCCTACGAGCAGTACTTC
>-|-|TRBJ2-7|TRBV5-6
CASRIIERGFEEQYF
TGTGCCAGCAGGATCATAGAAAGGGGCTTTGAAGAGCAGTACTTC
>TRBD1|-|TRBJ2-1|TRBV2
CASSRQGTGGGSYNEQFF
TGTGCCAGCAGTAGACAGGGTACAGGGGGAGGTTCCTACAATGAGCAGTTCTTC
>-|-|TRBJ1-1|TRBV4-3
CASSQDGNTEAFF
TGCGCCAGCAGCCAAGATGGAAACACTGAAGCTTTCTTT
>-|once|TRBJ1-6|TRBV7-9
CASSLATWTDNSPLHF
TGTGCCAGCAGCTTAGCGACCTGGACAGATAATTCACCCCTCCACTTT
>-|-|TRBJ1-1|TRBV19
CASRHGNTEAFF
TGTGCCAGTAGGCACGGGAACACTGAAGCTTTCTTT
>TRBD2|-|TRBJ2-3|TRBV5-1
CASSASGGTFTDTQYF
TGCGCCAGCAGCGCTAGCGGGGGGACCTTCACAGATACGCAGTATTTT
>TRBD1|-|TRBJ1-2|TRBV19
CASEDRAAGYTF
TGTGCCAGTGAAGACAGGGCGGCTGGCTACACCTTC
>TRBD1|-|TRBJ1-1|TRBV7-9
CASSPPDRGFEAFF
TGTGCCAGCAGCCCTCCGGACAGGGGATTTGAAGCTTTCTTT
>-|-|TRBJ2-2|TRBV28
CASSVRRGRGTGELFF
TGTGCCAGCAGTGTCCGTAGGGGGCGGGGTACCGGGGAGCTGTTTTTT